The 8 T cell receptor beta chains below come from one sample, sequenced in a study of blood T cells in healthy people across ages. For the second PCR, which ran for roughly 7 to 11 cycles, a sample-barcoded 5' primer and a J-beta primer mix were used. TCRdb analysed the 5' RACE reads with MiXCR anew, one entry per CDR3 protein. The repertoire includes about 1 million distinct CDR3 sequences, 40% to 45% of them detected once, and over 15% sits in the top ten. The specimen sequenced was blood. These receptors all come from a woman aged 55-75 years in good health.

The gene calls are TRBV9 and TRBJ2-1; perhaps TRBD1 as D (6 bases). The CDR3 consists of 14 residues. The germline CDR1 and CDR2 sequences are SGDLS and YYNGEE. Trimming cost V 6 bases and J 2 bases, with 12 bases left between them. In DNA, the CDR3 is TGTGCCAGCACCCCAGGGGCCCCCTACAATGAGCAGTTCTTC. The encoded protein is CASTPGAPYNEQFF.

This clonotype came up a few times. V usage is TRBV25-1 and J usage is TRBJ2-7; D gene uncertain. The DNA end favors TRBJ2-5, so the J call may be wrong. CDR3 length: 11 amino acids. CDR1 and CDR2 (germline): MGHDK, SYGVNS. CDR3 sequence reads: CASTAVETQYF. The CDR3 coding sequence is TGTGCCTCTACAGCCGTCGAGACCCAGTACTTC.

The CDR3 region has the DNA TGTGCCAGCTCACCAGAACTAGTTTACGAGCAGTACTTC. Translation: CASSPELVYEQYF. V usage is TRBV18 and J usage is TRBJ2-7, with TRBD2 as a possible D gene (5 bases). CDR1 is KGHSH, CDR2 LQKENI, per germline. CDR3 length: 13 residues. Trimming stripped 2 bases from V and 4 bases from J, with 9 bases between.

A single count supports this clonotype. The gene calls are TRBV24-1 and TRBJ2-1; the D call may be TRBD1 or TRBD2 (5 bases each). The germline CDR1 and CDR2 sequences are KGHDR and SFDVKD. Trimming removed 7 bases from V and 15 bases from J, with 27 bases in between. The CDR3 is 15 amino acids. CDR3 region: CATSPSRGERTTLFF. The CDR3 coding sequence is TGTGCCACCAGCCCATCCCGGGGCGAGAGAACCACGTTGTTCTTC.

There are a few counts of this clonotype. CDR3 region: CAISEEGAFQPQHF. CDR3 nucleotide sequence: TGTGCCATCAGTGAGGAGGGGGCCTTTCAGCCCCAGCATTTT. The J gene is TRBJ1-5, the V gene TRBV10-3, with 7 bases aligning to TRBD1. The CDR3 has 14 amino acids. The trim removed 2 bases at V and 6 bases at J, leaving 4 bases unmatched. The germline V gene has CDR1 ENHRY and CDR2 SYGVKD.

This chain uses TRBV4-2 with TRBJ2-3; 10 bases are a match to TRBD2. With V trimmed by 0 bases and J by 2 bases, 14 bases remained unmatched. Germline V gene data show CDR1 as LGHNA and CDR2 as YNFKEQ. The CDR3 is made up of 20 amino acids. The CDR3 is CASSQDRDLASGGPTDTQYF. In DNA form, the CDR3 reads TGTGCCAGCAGCCAAGATAGGGACCTCGCTAGCGGGGGACCCACAGATACGCAGTATTTT.

The chain links TRBV20-1 to TRBJ2-7, with 13 bases fitting TRBD2. With the DNA end fitting TRBJ2-5 better, the J assignment may be wrong. The germline V gene encodes CDR1 DFQATT and CDR2 SNEGSKA (reference sequence). The CDR3 sequence is 17 residues long. The CDR3 DNA sequence: TGCAGTGCTTATCCGACTAGCGGGAGGATACCACAAGAGACCCAGTACTTC. Translating it yields CSAYPTSGRIPQETQYF.

This clonotype was observed a few times. The chain couples TRBV7-2 to TRBJ2-5; TRBD2 aligns across 8 bases. V lost 4 bases and J lost 4; bases outside the gene matches: 5. Germline lookup yields CDR1 SGHTA and CDR2 FQGNSA. The CDR3 length is 14 residues. The CDR3, as DNA: TGTGCCAGCAGCTGGAGGGCGGGAGGAGAGACCCAGTACTTC. Translated: CASSWRAGGETQYF.